This TCR beta chain comes out of a study of metastatic and nonmetastatic thyroid tumors. Turning to the study itself: Repertoire comparison spanned blood and tumor or nodule tissue of malignant and benign thyroid patients.

The CDR3 is 12 amino acids. V dropped 5 bases and J dropped 5 bases, with 8 bases sitting between them. Germline V lookup: CDR1 SGDLS, CDR2 YYNGEE. Per the original methods: Using the CDR3 differences seen across clinicopathological groups, the authors built a distant-metastasis classifier for papillary thyroid cancer, which was meant to discriminate distant-metastatic patients. With MiXCR, TCRdb called clones anew from the PCR reads. These V and J calls are TCRdb output, not the study's own analysis. Among fewer than 15,000 clones listed, about 23% were seen once. Many counts were recorded for this clone. Its specificity is unknown. Not a single patient had been given any form of treatment at any point before undergoing thyroid surgery. General study points: Benign nodules were reported to have significantly lower TCR beta diversity than malignant thyroid tumors, in blood and tumor.

The chain recombines TRBV9 with TRBJ2-1, with a tentative D call TRBD2 (5 bases). This receptor was identified in a female donor with papillary thyroid cancer or a benign thyroid nodule (not recorded which). Some clones in this sample may be carry-over from other donors' samples. Material: blood. The CDR3 sequence: CASRAENNEQFF. Here the CDR3 DNA reads TGTGCCAGCAGAGCGGAAAACAATGAGCAGTTCTTC.